The 18 T cell receptor beta chains below all came from one sample that was sequenced in a study of CD8+ T cells in alopecia areata. The treatment denotes: oral pan-JAK inhibitor, 5-10 mg twice daily. Reverse transcription of extracted RNA yielded cDNA, which provided the sequencing template. The table came from immunoSEQ multiplex PCR; TCRdb's copy has only in-frame clones and leaves some out. The table has about 280,000 clones, 58% seen once; the top ten hold roughly 1.8%. The sample consisted of CD4+ T cells sorted from blood, taken at week 24, from a patient treated with tofacitinib. All receptors derive from a human donor with alopecia areata.

The chain is built from TRBV28 and TRBJ2-7, with TRBD1 matching over 9 bases. Germline CDR1 is MDHEN and CDR2 is SYDVKM. V lost 7 bases and J lost 5; bases outside the gene matches: 12. This CDR3 has 15 residues. For the CDR3, the DNA is TGTGCCAGCACCGAGGGTGGGACAGGGCTCAACGAGCAGTACTTC. Its translation is CASTEGGTGLNEQYF.

The chain combines TRBV19 with TRBJ2-5; 7 nucleotides match TRBD1. The CDR3 sequence is 15 residues long. The V and J ends lost 5 bases and 5 bases, in that order; junction bases with no gene match: 11. Germline assignment: CDR1 LNHDA and CDR2 SQIVND (reference sequence). CDR3 sequence (DNA): TGTGCCAGTAGTGGATGGGACAGCAAGGAGGAGACCCAGTACTTC. Its translation: CASSGWDSKEETQYF.

This clone was counted once. Mismatch with germline at one junction end may stem from a read error. This chain uses TRBV7-9 with TRBJ1-5; D remains unclear. Germline values: CDR1 SEHNR, CDR2 FQNEAQ (reference sequence). CDR3 length equals 17 residues. CDR3 coding DNA: TGTGCCAGCAGCTTAAGGGAAAAGGGCCGTGGCAATCAGCCCCGGCATTTT. Translated, it gives CASSLREKGRGNQPRHF.

This clone has only one observation. The J gene is TRBJ2-7, the V gene TRBV25-1; TRBD1 might be the D (6 bases). The CDR3 runs to 13 residues. Looked up from germline, CDR1 is MGHDK and CDR2 is SYGVNS. V was shortened by 5 bases and J by 3 bases, with 11 bases between the two germline ends. Here the CDR3 DNA reads TGTGCCAGCAGTTCAGGGGACGACTACGAGCAGTACTTC. Translation: CASSSGDDYEQYF.

The chain employs TRBV29-1 and TRBJ2-2; D is uncertain. Germline CDR1 and CDR2: SQVTM and ANQGSEA. CDR3 length: 13 residues. Trimming pared 3 bases from V and 7 bases from J, leaving 12 bases between. The CDR3 loop reads CSVEAGLVGELFF. CDR3 bases: TGCAGCGTTGAGGCAGGATTAGTCGGGGAGCTGTTTTTT.

This clone came up a few times. The chain joins TRBV4-1 to TRBJ1-1, with TRBD1 identical over 9 bases. After removal of 2 bases from V and 8 bases from J, the junction contained 6 bases not matched to a gene. The CDR3 spans 14 residues. From germline, CDR1 is MGHRA and CDR2 YSYEKL. The CDR3 DNA sequence: TGCGCCAGCAGCCAATTAGGACAGGGGCCAGAAGCTTTCTTT. This translates into CASSQLGQGPEAFF.

This clone was detected a few times. The rearrangement joins TRBV29-1 to TRBJ2-3, with unresolved D. CDR1 and CDR2 from the germline V gene are SQVTM and ANQGSEA. The CDR3 runs to 13 residues. V lost 7 bases and J lost 4, with 15 bases in between. CDR3 region: CSARPGVADTQYF. The CDR3 region has the DNA TGCAGCGCCCGACCGGGCGTCGCAGATACGCAGTATTTT.

In its sample, this clone was seen a few times. The chain uses TRBV5-1 and TRBJ2-7, with a weak D call TRBD2 (6 bases). Deletions cut 4 bases from V and 6 bases from J, with 14 bases between. CDR1 is SGHRS and CDR2 is YFSETQ in the germline V gene. The CDR3 sequence is 13 residues long. The CDR3 DNA reads as TGCGCCAGCAGCCGGGAGTTCTCGGGCGAGCAGTACTTC. Translation gives CASSREFSGEQYF.

The chain links TRBV30 to TRBJ2-5, with D uncertain. The germline V gene encodes CDR1 GTSNPN and CDR2 SVGIG (reference sequence). The CDR3 is 13 residues long. Trimming removed 0 bases from V and 5 bases from J, with 10 bases in between. CDR3 sequence reads: CAWSVIVGETQYF. The CDR3 DNA reads as TGTGCCTGGAGTGTAATCGTAGGCGAGACCCAGTACTTC.

The chain is built from TRBV15 and TRBJ1-1, with 7 positions matching TRBD1. The length of the CDR3 is 16 residues. The V gene end was trimmed by 3 bases and the J gene end by 8 bases; junction bases not matched to a gene: 15. Germline V gene data show CDR1 as LNHNV and CDR2 as YYDKDF (reference sequence). This CDR3 is CATSSPGGIGTDEAFF. The CDR3 DNA reads TGTGCCACCAGCAGCCCCGGCGGGATTGGGACAGACGAAGCTTTCTTT.

The V gene is TRBV29-1, the J gene TRBJ2-7; the match to TRBD1 covers 11 bases. The CDR3 spans 14 residues. From germline, CDR1 is SQVTM and CDR2 ANQGSEA. The ends lost 3 bases at V and 0 bases at J; junction bases unmatched: 1. The chain's CDR3 is CSVDGTGGSYEQYF. The CDR3 region has the DNA TGCAGCGTTGATGGGACAGGGGGCTCCTACGAGCAGTACTTC.

The chain combines TRBV4-1 with TRBJ1-1; D is undetermined. The CDR3 sequence is 13 residues long. The V end lost 4 bases, the J end lost 4 bases, and 10 bases lay between the germline ends. Germline V gene lookup returns CDR1 MGHRA and CDR2 YSYEKL. The CDR3 region has the DNA TGCGCCAGCAGCCGGAGAGTCCTCACTGAAGCTTTCTTT. Its translation is CASSRRVLTEAFF.

The chain combines TRBV15 with TRBJ2-7; TRBD1 agrees at 8 bases. CDR1 and CDR2 (germline): LNHNV, YYDKDF (reference sequence). V lost 1 base to trimming and J lost 3 bases; unmatched junction nucleotides: 5. This CDR3 is built from 15 residues. For the CDR3, the DNA is TGTGCCACCAGCAGAGTTCAGGGGGCGTTCTACGAGCAGTACTTC. It encodes CATSRVQGAFYEQYF.

This clone occurred a few times. The V and J genes are TRBV29-1 and TRBJ1-2; D is unresolved. The CDR3 consists of 9 residues. The germline CDR1 and CDR2 sequences are SQVTM and ANQGSEA. With 7 bases removed from V and 7 bases from J, the gap between germline ends came to 7 bases. The CDR3 DNA is TGCAGCGCCGGCGGTGGCTACACCTTC. Translated, it gives CSAGGGYTF.

This sequence joins TRBV30 and TRBJ2-7, with a tentative D call TRBD1 (5 bases). The V end was cut by 3 bases, the J end by 2 bases, with 11 bases between. CDR3 size: 13 residues. Germline assignment: CDR1 GTSNPN and CDR2 SVGIG (reference sequence). CDR3 coding DNA: TGTGCCTGGAGGAGACAGACCACCTACGAGCAGTACTTC. Translated: CAWRRQTTYEQYF.

This rearrangement joins TRBV5-1 to TRBJ2-5; TRBD1 agrees at 7 bases. Germline CDR1 SGHRS, CDR2 YFSETQ. This CDR3 has 17 residues. V shed 0 bases, J shed 4 bases, and the junction held 12 bases outside the gene matches. In DNA, the CDR3 is TGCGCCAGCAGCTTGGCCGTAAGACAGGGAGACGGAGAGACCCAGTACTTC. Translated: CASSLAVRQGDGETQYF.

This clone was seen more than once but under ten times. CDR3 sequence (DNA): TGTGCCAGCAGTTCCCACGGACTAGCTCTAGCCAAAAACATTCAGTACTTC. Its protein product is CASSSHGLALAKNIQYF. The V and J genes are TRBV28 and TRBJ2-4; 8 bases line up with TRBD2. V shed 4 bases, J shed 0 bases, and the junction held 8 bases outside the gene matches. This CDR3 has 17 residues. Germline V gene sequence: CDR1 MDHEN, CDR2 SYDVKM.

The chain has TRBV5-1 and TRBJ2-3; tentative D call: TRBD1 (6 bases). The CDR3 sequence is 16 residues long. Germline CDR1 SGHRS, CDR2 YFSETQ. V was pared by 3 bases and J by 0 bases, with 14 bases between. Written as DNA, the CDR3 is TGCGCCAGCAGCTGGAGGACAGCACCTAGCACAGATACGCAGTATTTT. Its translation: CASSWRTAPSTDTQYF.